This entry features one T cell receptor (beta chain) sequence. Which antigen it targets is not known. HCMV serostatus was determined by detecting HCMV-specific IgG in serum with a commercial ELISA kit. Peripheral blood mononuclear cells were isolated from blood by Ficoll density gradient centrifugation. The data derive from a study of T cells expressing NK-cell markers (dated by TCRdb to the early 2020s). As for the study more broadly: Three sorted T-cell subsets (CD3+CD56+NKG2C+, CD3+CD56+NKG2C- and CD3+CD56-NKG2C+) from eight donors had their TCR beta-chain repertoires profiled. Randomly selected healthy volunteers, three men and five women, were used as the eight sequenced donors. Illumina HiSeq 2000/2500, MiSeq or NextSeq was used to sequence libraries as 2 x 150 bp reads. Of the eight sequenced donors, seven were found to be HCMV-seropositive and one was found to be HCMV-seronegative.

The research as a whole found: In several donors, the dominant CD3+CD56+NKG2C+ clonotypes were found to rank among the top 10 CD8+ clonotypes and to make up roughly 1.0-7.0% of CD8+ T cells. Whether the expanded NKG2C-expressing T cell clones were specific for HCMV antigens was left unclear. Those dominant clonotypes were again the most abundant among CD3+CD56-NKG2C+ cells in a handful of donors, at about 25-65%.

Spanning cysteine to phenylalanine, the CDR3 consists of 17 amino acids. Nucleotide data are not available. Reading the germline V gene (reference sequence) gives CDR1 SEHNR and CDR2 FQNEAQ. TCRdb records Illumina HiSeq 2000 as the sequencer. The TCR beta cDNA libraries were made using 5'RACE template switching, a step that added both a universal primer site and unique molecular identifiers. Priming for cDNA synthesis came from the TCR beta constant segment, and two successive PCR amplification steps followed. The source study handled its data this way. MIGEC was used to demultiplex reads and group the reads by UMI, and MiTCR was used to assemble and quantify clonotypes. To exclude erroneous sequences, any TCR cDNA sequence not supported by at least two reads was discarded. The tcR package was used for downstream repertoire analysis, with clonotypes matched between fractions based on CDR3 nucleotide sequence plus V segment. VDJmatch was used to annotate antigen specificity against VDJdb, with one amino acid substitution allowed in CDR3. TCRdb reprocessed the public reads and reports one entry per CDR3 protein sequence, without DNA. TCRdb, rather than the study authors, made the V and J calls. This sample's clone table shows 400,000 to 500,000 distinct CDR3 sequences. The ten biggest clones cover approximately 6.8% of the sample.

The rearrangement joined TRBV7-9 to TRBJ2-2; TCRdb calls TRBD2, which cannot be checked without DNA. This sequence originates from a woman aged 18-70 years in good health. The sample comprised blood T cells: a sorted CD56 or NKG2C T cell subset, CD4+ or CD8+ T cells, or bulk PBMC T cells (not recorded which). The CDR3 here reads CASSLAQREDYTGELFF.